The 19 T cell receptor beta chains below come from one sample, sequenced in a study of blood T cell repertoires in COVID-19. TCRdb keeps only in-frame clones here, not all; method: immunoSEQ multiplex PCR. The sample holds hundreds of thousands of clones, over 85% seen once. The sequencing sample was made of PBMCs or T cells enriched from blood (not recorded which). The receptors originated from a man aged 55 to 70 who had recovered from COVID-19.

This chain uses TRBV19 with TRBJ1-4; D call uncertain. The germline V and J ends were trimmed by 0 bases and 3 bases, with 5 bases remaining between them. The CDR3 sequence is 14 residues long. Germline V gives CDR1 LNHDA, CDR2 SQIVND (reference sequence). CDR3 nucleotides: TGTGCCAGTAGTATAGATCCGGCTAATGAAAAACTGTTTTTT. Translating it yields CASSIDPANEKLFF. Variable domain in full (rest from reference TRBV19 and TRBJ1-4): DGGITQSPKYLFRKEGQNVTLSCEQNLNHDAMYWYRQDPGQGLRLIYYSQIVNDFQKGDIAEGYSVSREKKESFPLTVTSAQKNPTAFYLCASSIDPANEKLFFGSGTQLSVL.

The chain has TRBV30 and TRBJ1-2, with 8 nucleotides matching TRBD1. Losses at the gene ends were 1 base for V and 7 bases for J; bases not matched to a gene: 5. The CDR3 is 13 amino acids. The germline gives CDR1 GTSNPN, CDR2 SVGIG (reference sequence). The CDR3 loop is CAWSETGAGGYTF. In DNA, the CDR3 is TGTGCCTGGAGTGAGACAGGGGCCGGTGGCTACACCTTC.

In regard to this clone: A read error may account for a junction end that differs from germline. V gene TRBV7-8 combines with J gene TRBJ1-1; D is undetermined. Looked up from germline, CDR1 is SGHVS and CDR2 is FQNEAQ. This CDR3 is 17 amino acids long. For the CDR3, the DNA is TGTGCCAGCAGCTTAGAGCGCATAGTTCTTCGGAACGCTGAAGCTTTCTTT. It yields the protein CASSLERIVLRNAEAFF. Complete variable domain (other parts from reference TRBV7-8 and TRBJ1-1): GAGVSQSPRYKVAKRGQDVALRCDPISGHVSLFWYQQALGQGPEFLTYFQNEAQLDKSGLPSDRFFAERPEGSVSTLKIQRTQQEDSAVYLCASSLERIVLRNAEAFFGQGTRLTVV.

This clone showed up just once. The chain recombines TRBV30 with TRBJ1-2; maybe TRBD1 (6 bases). The germline V gene has CDR1 GTSNPN and CDR2 SVGIG (reference sequence). With 3 bases removed from V and 3 bases from J, the gap between germline ends came to 20 bases. This CDR3 spans 16 amino acids. The CDR3: CAWRRGSQVEDYGYTF. The CDR3 nucleotides are TGTGCCTGGAGAAGGGGGTCGCAGGTCGAAGACTATGGCTACACCTTC.

This chain joins TRBV5-5 and TRBJ1-1; 10 positions match TRBD1. This CDR3 contains 13 residues. The V segment lost 4 bases and the J segment 6 bases; nucleotides outside the gene matches: 3. In germline, CDR1 is SGHKS, CDR2 YYEKEE (reference sequence). CDR3 in amino acids: CASSRGQGSEAFF. CDR3 coding DNA: TGTGCCAGCAGCAGGGGACAGGGGTCTGAAGCTTTCTTT.

The table lists this clone with a count of one. At one boundary the junction diverges from the germline segment, which might be a read error. This CDR3 reads CASSPPGTSGAYEQYF. The CDR3 coding sequence is TGTGCTAGCAGCCCACCTGGGACTAGCGGGGCTTACGAGCAGTACTTC. The rearrangement joins TRBV7-7 to TRBJ2-7; 13 positions match TRBD2. The length of the CDR3 is 16 residues. The germline V gene has CDR1 SSHAT and CDR2 FNYEAQ (reference sequence). The full variable domain, rest sourced from reference TRBV7-7 and TRBJ2-7, is GAGVSQSPRYKVTKRGQDVTLRCDPISSHATLYWYQQALGQGPEFLTYFNYEAQPDKSGLPSDRFSAERPEGSISTLTIQRTEQRDSAMYRCASSPPGTSGAYEQYFGPGTRLTVT.

The chain links TRBV27 to TRBJ1-2, with 9 bases fitting TRBD1. The CDR3 has 15 amino acids. V lost 0 bases, J lost 4 bases, and 3 bases stayed unmatched. Germline V gene sequence: CDR1 MNHEY, CDR2 SMNVEV (reference sequence). CDR3 sequence reads: CASSLSTGGAYGYTF. For the CDR3, the DNA is TGTGCCAGCAGTTTATCCACAGGGGGCGCCTATGGCTACACCTTC.

This rearrangement joins TRBV7-9 to TRBJ2-3, with a tentative D call TRBD1 (5 bases). Germline V gene lookup returns CDR1 SEHNR and CDR2 FQNEAQ (reference sequence). Trimming stripped 0 bases from V and 0 bases from J, with 13 bases between. The CDR3 runs 17 residues. The CDR3 region has the DNA TGTGCCAGCAGCTTAGCGCTAGGTCGACAGAGCACAGATACGCAGTATTTT. Translation gives CASSLALGRQSTDTQYF. Full variable domain (outside the CDR3, taken from reference TRBV7-9 and TRBJ2-3): DTGVSQNPRHKITKRGQNVTFRCDPISEHNRLYWYRQTLGQGPEFLTYFQNEAQLEKSRLLSDRFSAERPKGSFSTLEIQRTEQGDSAMYLCASSLALGRQSTDTQYFGPGTRLTVL.

This clone came up a few times. The chain joins TRBV29-1 to TRBJ1-5; D uncertain. Deletions cut 4 bases from V and 4 bases from J, with 11 bases between. CDR1 and CDR2 from the germline V gene are SQVTM and ANQGSEA. This CDR3 is 13 amino acids long. CDR3 DNA sequence: TGCAGCGTTGGGCTAGGGAGTAATCAGCCCCAGCATTTT. It codes for CSVGLGSNQPQHF.

The count of this clone is one. The chain is built from TRBV16 and TRBJ2-2, with no clear D. Trimming took off 0 bases at V and 5 bases at J, with 4 bases between the two ends. The CDR3 spans 13 residues. The germline V gene has CDR1 KGHSY and CDR2 FQNENV. Here the CDR3 reads CASSQSRTGELFF. DNA for the CDR3: TGTGCCAGCAGCCAATCCCGTACCGGGGAGCTGTTTTTT.

V and J are TRBV28 and TRBJ2-3; TRBD2 matches at 9 bases. V gave up 6 bases and J gave up 3 bases; unmatched junction bases: 4. Germline CDR1 and CDR2: MDHEN and SYDVKM. This CDR3 spans 14 amino acids. In DNA form, the CDR3 reads TGTGCCAGCAGCCAAGCGGGGGGTACAGATACGCAGTATTTT. Its translation: CASSQAGGTDTQYF.

The genes are TRBV7-3 and TRBJ1-6, with unresolved D. Germline CDR1 and CDR2: SGHTA and FQGTGA. The CDR3 runs to 13 residues. V lost 5 bases to trimming and J lost 7 bases, with 9 bases between them. CDR3 in amino acids: CASSPGGNSPLHF. The DNA for the CDR3 is TGTGCCAGCAGCCCCGGAGGAAATTCACCCCTCCACTTT.

The chain couples TRBV13 to TRBJ1-1; D call uncertain. CDR1 and CDR2 (germline): PRHDT, FYEKMQ (reference sequence). This CDR3 contains 14 residues. V lost 1 base and J lost 5, with 11 bases in between. The CDR3, as DNA: TGTGCCAGCAGCTTAGATCCGGGGAGAACTGAAGCTTTCTTT. Translated, it gives CASSLDPGRTEAFF.

The chain is built from TRBV21-1 and TRBJ1-5. TRBV21-1 is termed a pseudogene. The CDR3 loop spans 15 amino acids. The CDR3 sequence: CASSKTKGRGQPQHF. For the CDR3, the DNA is TGTGCCAGCAGCAAGACGAAGGGGAGGGGTCAGCCCCAGCATTTT.

The chain uses TRBV6-5 and TRBJ2-3, with TRBD1 matching over 7 bases. CDR3 size: 14 residues. Germline V lookup: CDR1 MNHEY, CDR2 SVGAGI. The V gene end was trimmed by 7 bases and the J gene end by 2 bases; junction bases not matched to a gene: 6. This CDR3 is CASKPGQHTDTQYF. The CDR3, as DNA: TGTGCCAGCAAGCCGGGACAGCACACAGATACGCAGTATTTT.

The chain uses TRBV19 and TRBJ1-1; D perhaps matches TRBD1 (5 bases). The CDR3 extends over 17 amino acids. Trimming removed 8 bases at V and 0 bases at J, with 22 bases between. Germline V lookup: CDR1 LNHDA, CDR2 SQIVND (reference sequence). The DNA of the CDR3 is TGTGCCAGTCCCCTGGGTGGGGCAGGTGCCATGAACACTGAAGCTTTCTTT. It yields the protein CASPLGGAGAMNTEAFF.

The CDR3 DNA follows: TGTGCCAGCACCCGCGGGAACACTGAAGCTTTCTTT. Protein: CASTRGNTEAFF. The V call is TRBV7-9, the J call TRBJ1-1; no reliable D call. There are 12 residues in the CDR3. CDR1 is SEHNR, CDR2 FQNEAQ, per germline (reference sequence). Trimming pared 7 bases from V and 1 base from J, leaving 7 bases between.

J is TRBJ1-4 and V is TRBV27, with unresolved D. Trimming stripped 4 bases from V and 4 bases from J, with 13 bases between. Germline lookup yields CDR1 MNHEY and CDR2 SMNVEV (reference sequence). The CDR3 spans 15 residues. DNA for the CDR3: TGTGCCAGCAGTTGGAACGGAGGGCGTAATGAAAAACTGTTTTTT. Encoded protein: CASSWNGGRNEKLFF.

The V gene is TRBV5-1, the J gene TRBJ2-7; 12 bases align to TRBD2. V lost 0 bases and J lost 6; bases outside the gene matches: 7. The germline V gene has CDR1 SGHRS and CDR2 YFSETQ. The CDR3 is 16 residues long. The chain's CDR3 is CASSLDAGLAGIEQYF. The CDR3 DNA follows: TGCGCCAGCAGCTTGGACGCGGGACTAGCGGGTATCGAGCAGTACTTC. The full variable domain, its missing parts supplied by reference TRBV5-1 and TRBJ2-7, is KAGVTQTPRYLIKTRGQQVTLSCSPISGHRSVSWYQQTPGQGLQFLFEYFSETQRNKGNFPGRFSGRQFSNSRSEMNVSTLELGDSALYLCASSLDAGLAGIEQYFGPGTRLTVT.